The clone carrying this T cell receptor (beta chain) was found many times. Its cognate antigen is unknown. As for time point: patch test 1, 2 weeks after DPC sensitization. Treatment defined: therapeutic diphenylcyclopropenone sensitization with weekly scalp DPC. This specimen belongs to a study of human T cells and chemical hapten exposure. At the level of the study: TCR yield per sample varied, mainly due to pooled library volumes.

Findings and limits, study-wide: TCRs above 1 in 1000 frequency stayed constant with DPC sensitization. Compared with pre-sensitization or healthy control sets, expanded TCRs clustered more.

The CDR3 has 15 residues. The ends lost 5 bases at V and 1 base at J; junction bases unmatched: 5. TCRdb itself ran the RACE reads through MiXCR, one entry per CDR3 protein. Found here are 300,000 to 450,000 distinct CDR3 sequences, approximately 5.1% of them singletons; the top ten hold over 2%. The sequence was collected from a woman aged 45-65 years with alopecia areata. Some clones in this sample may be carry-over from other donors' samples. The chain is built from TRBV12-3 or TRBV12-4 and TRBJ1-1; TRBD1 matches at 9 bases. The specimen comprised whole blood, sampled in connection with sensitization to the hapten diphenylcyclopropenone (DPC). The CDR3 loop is CASSRLQGANTEAFF. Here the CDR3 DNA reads TGTGCCAGCAGTCGATTACAGGGGGCGAACACTGAAGCTTTCTTT.